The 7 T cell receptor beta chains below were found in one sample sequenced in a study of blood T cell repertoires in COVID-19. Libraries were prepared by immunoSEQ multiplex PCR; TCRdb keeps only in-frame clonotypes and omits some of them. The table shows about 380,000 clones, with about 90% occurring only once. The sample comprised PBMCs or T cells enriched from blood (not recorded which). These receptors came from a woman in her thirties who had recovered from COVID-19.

CDR3 DNA: TGTGCCAGCACCCAGCGGGGGGCCGGGGAGCTGTTTTTT. Translating it yields CASTQRGAGELFF. The chain uses TRBV13 and TRBJ2-2; 9 nucleotides match TRBD2. This CDR3 region has 13 residues. The germline V gene encodes CDR1 PRHDT and CDR2 FYEKMQ (reference sequence). J was trimmed by 6 bases and V by 7 bases; bases with no gene match: 3.

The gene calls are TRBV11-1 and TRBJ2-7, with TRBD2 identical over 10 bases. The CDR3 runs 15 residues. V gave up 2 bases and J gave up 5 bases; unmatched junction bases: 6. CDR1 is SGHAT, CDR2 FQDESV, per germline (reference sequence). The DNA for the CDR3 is TGTGCCAGCAGCTTATCTAGCGGGAGTCGGGACGAGCAGTACTTC. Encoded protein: CASSLSSGSRDEQYF. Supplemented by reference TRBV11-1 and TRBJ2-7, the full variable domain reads EAEVAQSPRYKITEKSQAVAFWCDPISGHATLYWYRQILGQGPELLVQFQDESVVDDSQLPKDRFSAERLKGVDSTLKIQPAELGDSAMYLCASSLSSGSRDEQYFGPGTRLTVT.

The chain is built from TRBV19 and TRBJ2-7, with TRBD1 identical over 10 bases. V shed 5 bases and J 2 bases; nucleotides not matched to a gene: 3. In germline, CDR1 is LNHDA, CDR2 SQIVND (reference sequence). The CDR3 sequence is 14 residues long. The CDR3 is CASSWGQGTYEQYF. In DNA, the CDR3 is TGTGCCAGTAGTTGGGGACAGGGGACCTACGAGCAGTACTTC.

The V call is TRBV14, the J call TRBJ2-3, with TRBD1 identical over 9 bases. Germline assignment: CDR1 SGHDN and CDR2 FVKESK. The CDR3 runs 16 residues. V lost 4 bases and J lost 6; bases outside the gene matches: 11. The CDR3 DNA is TGTGCCAGCAGCCGCGACCGGGACAGGGTCACGGATACGCAGTATTTT. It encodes CASSRDRDRVTDTQYF.

This CDR3 reads CASSPRVDRDGYGYTF. The DNA for the CDR3 is TGTGCCAGCAGCCCGAGGGTGGACAGGGATGGTTATGGCTACACCTTC. V and J are TRBV27 and TRBJ1-2, with TRBD1 matching over 8 bases. J gave up 5 bases and V 6 bases, and 14 bases lay outside the gene matches. The germline V gene encodes CDR1 MNHEY and CDR2 SMNVEV (reference sequence). This CDR3 spans 16 amino acids.

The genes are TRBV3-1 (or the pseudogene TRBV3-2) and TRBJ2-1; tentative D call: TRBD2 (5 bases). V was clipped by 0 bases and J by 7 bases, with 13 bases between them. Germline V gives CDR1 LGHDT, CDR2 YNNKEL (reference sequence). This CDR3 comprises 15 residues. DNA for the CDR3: TGTGCCAGCAGCCAAGATTTGGACTTTCGGAATGAGCAGTTCTTC. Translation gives CASSQDLDFRNEQFF.

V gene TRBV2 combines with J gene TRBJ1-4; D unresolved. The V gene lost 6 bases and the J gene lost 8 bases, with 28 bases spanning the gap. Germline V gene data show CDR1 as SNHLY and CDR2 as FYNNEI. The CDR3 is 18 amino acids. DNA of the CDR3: TGTGCCAGCAGGCCTTTTGACATCGTAAGAGCCACTGGAGAAAAACTGTTTTTT. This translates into CASRPFDIVRATGEKLFF.